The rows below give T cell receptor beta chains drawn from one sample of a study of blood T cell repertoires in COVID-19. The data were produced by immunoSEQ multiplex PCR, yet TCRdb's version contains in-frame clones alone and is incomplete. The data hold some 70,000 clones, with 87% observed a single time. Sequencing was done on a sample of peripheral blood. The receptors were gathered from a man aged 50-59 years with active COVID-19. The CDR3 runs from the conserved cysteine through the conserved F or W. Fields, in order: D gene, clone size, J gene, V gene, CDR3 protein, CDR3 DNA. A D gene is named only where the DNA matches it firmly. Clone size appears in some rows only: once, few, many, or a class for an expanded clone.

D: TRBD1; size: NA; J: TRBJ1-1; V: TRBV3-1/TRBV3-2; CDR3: CASSQTGGDTEAFF; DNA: TGTGCCAGCAGCCAAACAGGGGGAGACACTGAAGCTTTCTTT
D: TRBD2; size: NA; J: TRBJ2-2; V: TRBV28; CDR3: CASRKLWGTSGSSRELFF; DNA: TGTGCCAGCAGGAAACTTTGGGGGACTAGCGGGAGTAGTAGGGAGCTGTTTTTT
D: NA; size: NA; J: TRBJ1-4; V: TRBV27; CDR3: CASSLGRAGSANEKLFF; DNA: TGTGCCAGCAGTTTGGGAAGGGCGGGCTCCGCTAATGAAAAACTGTTTTTT
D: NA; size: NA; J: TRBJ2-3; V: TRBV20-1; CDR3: CSALTDTQYF; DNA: TGCAGTGCTCTCACAGATACGCAGTATTTT
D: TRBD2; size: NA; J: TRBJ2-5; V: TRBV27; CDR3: CASSKSGTSQETQYF; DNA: TGTGCCAGCAGCAAATCTGGGACTAGCCAAGAGACCCAGTACTTC
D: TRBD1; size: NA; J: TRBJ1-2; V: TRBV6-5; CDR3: CASRPPGQGGGYTF; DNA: TGTGCCAGCAGACCCCCGGGACAGGGGGGAGGCTACACCTTC
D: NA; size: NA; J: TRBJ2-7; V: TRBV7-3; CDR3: CASSLTFAGVRYF; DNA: TGTGCCAGCAGCTTAACTTTTGCGGGCGTCAGGTACTTC
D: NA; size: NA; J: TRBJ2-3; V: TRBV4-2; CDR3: CASSQEEGTDTQYF; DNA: TGTGCCAGCAGCCAAGAGGAGGGCACAGATACGCAGTATTTT
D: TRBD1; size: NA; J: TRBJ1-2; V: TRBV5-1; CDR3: CASSPDRGFYGYTF; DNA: TGCGCCAGCAGCCCTGACAGGGGATTCTATGGCTACACCTTC
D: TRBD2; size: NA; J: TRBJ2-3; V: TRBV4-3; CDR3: CASSRRVAGGVSTDTQYF; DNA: TGCGCCAGCAGCCGACGGGTAGCGGGAGGGGTAAGCACAGATACGCAGTATTTT
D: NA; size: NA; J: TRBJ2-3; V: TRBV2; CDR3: CASSEGYRVTDTQYF; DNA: TGTGCCAGCAGTGAAGGTTACAGGGTCACAGATACGCAGTATTTT
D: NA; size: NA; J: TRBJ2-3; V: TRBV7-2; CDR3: CASSSPNTDTQYF; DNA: TGTGCCAGCAGCTCCCCAAACACAGATACGCAGTATTTT
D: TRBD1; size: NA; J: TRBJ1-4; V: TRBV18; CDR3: CASSPAGTGVEKLFF; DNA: TGTGCCAGCTCCCCCGCGGGGACAGGGGTTGAAAAACTGTTTTTT
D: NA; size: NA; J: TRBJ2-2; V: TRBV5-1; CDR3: CASWDSLGDTGELFF; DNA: TGCGCCAGCTGGGACTCCCTCGGGGACACCGGGGAGCTGTTTTTT
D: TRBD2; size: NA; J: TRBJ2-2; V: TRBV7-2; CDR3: CASKIAGDAGELFF; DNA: TGTGCCAGCAAGATAGCGGGAGACGCCGGGGAGCTGTTTTTT
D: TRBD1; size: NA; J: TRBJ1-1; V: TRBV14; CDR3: CASSQGGSPEAFF; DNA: TGTGCCAGCAGTCAGGGGGGCTCTCCTGAAGCTTTCTTT
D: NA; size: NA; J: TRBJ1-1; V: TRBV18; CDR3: CASSPMGGQENTEAFF; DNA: TGTGCCAGCTCACCAATGGGAGGGCAAGAGAACACTGAAGCTTTCTTT
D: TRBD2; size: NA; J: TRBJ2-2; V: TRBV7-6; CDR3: CASSLIAGGPIGELFF; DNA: TGTGCCAGCAGCTTAATAGCGGGAGGGCCGATCGGGGAGCTGTTTTTT
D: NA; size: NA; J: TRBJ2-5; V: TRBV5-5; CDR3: CASSFLANQETQYF; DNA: TGTGCCAGCAGCTTCCTAGCGAATCAAGAGACCCAGTACTTC
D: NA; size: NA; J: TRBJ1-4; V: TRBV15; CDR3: CATSRDHKFKEKLFF; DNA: TGTGCCACCAGCAGAGACCACAAGTTCAAAGAAAAACTGTTTTTT
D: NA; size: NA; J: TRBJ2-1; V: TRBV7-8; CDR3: CASILSNSPNEQFF; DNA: TGTGCCAGCATCCTTAGCAACTCTCCCAATGAGCAGTTCTTC
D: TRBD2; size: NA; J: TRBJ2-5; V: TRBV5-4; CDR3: CASSSPSGGTQETQYF; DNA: TGTGCCAGCAGCTCCCCTAGCGGGGGAACCCAAGAGACCCAGTACTTC
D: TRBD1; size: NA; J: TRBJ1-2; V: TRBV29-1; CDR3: CSVSGTGENYGYTF; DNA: TGCAGCGTCTCGGGGACAGGGGAAAACTATGGCTACACCTTC
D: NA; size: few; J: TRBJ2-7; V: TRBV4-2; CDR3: CASSQYKGPNIDEQYF; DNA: TGTGCCAGCAGCCAATATAAGGGGCCCAATATTGACGAGCAGTACTTC
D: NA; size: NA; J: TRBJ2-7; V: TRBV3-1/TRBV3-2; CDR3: CASSRRPGAGYEQYF; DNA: TGTGCCAGCAGCCGTCGGCCAGGGGCTGGTTACGAGCAGTACTTC
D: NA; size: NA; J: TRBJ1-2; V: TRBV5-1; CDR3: CASSLTSEGSYGYTF; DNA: TGCGCCAGCAGCTTGACTTCGGAAGGGAGCTATGGCTACACCTTC
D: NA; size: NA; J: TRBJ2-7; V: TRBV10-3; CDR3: CAIASKGDEQYF; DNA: TGTGCCATCGCAAGTAAGGGGGACGAGCAGTACTTC
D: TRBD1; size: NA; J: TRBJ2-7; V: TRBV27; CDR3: CASSSLRDSLSF; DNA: TGTGCCAGCAGTTCACTACGGGACAGTCTTAGCTTC
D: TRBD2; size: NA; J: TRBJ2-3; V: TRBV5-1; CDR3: CASSFSGRGTDTQYF; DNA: TGCGCCAGCAGCTTCAGCGGGAGGGGTACAGATACGCAGTATTTT
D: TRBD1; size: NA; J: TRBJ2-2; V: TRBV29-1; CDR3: CSVRTGVTGELFF; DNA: TGCAGCGTAAGGACAGGGGTCACCGGGGAGCTGTTTTTT
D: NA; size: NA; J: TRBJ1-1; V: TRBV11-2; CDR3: CASSPGLNTEAFF; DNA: TGTGCCAGCAGCCCAGGGTTGAACACTGAAGCTTTCTTT
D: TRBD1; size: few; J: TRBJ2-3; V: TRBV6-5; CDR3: CASSLRTGGTDTQYF; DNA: TGTGCCAGCAGTTTAAGGACAGGGGGCACAGATACGCAGTATTTT
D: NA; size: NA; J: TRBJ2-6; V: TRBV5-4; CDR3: CASSLAGLISGANVLTF; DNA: TGTGCCAGCAGCTTGGCCGGGTTGATCTCTGGGGCCAACGTCCTGACTTTC
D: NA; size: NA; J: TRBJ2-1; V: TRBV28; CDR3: CASSLPSNSYNEQFF; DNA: TGTGCCAGCAGTTTACCTTCTAACTCCTACAATGAGCAGTTCTTC